The 14 T cell receptor beta chains presented below share a single source sample, sequenced in a study of T cells in Graves' hyperthyroidism and ophthalmopathy. Amplification of TCR beta CDR3 regions used RNA as the template. HTBI primers drove first-round RT-PCR of the TCR CDR3. A single record per CDR3 protein comes from TCRdb applying MiXCR to the multiplex PCR reads. The sample shows hundreds of thousands of distinct CDR3 sequences, under 45% of them seen only once. The sequencing input was blood. These receptor sequences come from a woman in her forties with Graves' hyperthyroidism.

The sample holds a few counts of this clonotype. This chain links TRBV10-3 with TRBJ1-3, with 8 bases fitting TRBD1. The V and J ends lost 3 bases and 0 bases, in that order; junction bases with no gene match: 10. The CDR3 extends over 18 amino acids. Per germline, CDR1 ENHRY and CDR2 SYGVKD. This CDR3 reads CAISEYPGQETSGNTIYF. CDR3 nucleotide sequence: TGTGCCATCAGTGAATACCCGGGACAGGAAACCTCTGGAAACACCATATATTTT.

This chain links TRBV5-6 with TRBJ2-6; D is perhaps TRBD2 (6 bases). Trimming shortened V by 2 bases and J by 4 bases, and 16 bases separated the two germline ends. This CDR3 region has 17 residues. CDR1 and CDR2 from the germline V gene are SGHDT and YYEEEE. The CDR3 reads CASSFLGLTDGANVLTF. Written as DNA, the CDR3 is TGTGCCAGCAGCTTTCTGGGACTGACCGACGGGGCCAACGTCCTGACTTTC.

This clonotype was found many times. The chain combines TRBV20-1 with TRBJ2-5; no clear D. There are 13 residues in the CDR3. The V end was cut by 1 base, the J end by 2 bases, with 8 bases between. CDR1 is DFQATT, CDR2 SNEGSKA, per germline (reference sequence). CDR3 residues: CSARVWEQETQYF. The CDR3 DNA sequence: TGCAGTGCTAGAGTGTGGGAACAAGAGACCCAGTACTTC.

The V and J genes are TRBV7-8 and TRBJ2-7; D not certain. V was shortened by 5 bases and J by 2 bases, with 16 bases between the two germline ends. CDR1 is SGHVS, CDR2 FQNEAQ, per germline. The CDR3 consists of 15 residues. Here the CDR3 DNA reads TGTGCCAGCAGCCCCTCCCTCGGCTGGACCTACGAGCAGTACTTC. It codes for CASSPSLGWTYEQYF.

The table lists this clonotype with a few counts. The CDR3 DNA follows: TGTGCCAGCAGAGGGACTAGCGGGGGGTCTAGCTCCTACAATGAGCAGTTCTTC. It specifies CASRGTSGGSSSYNEQFF. The chain recombines TRBV2 with TRBJ2-1; the match to TRBD2 covers 15 bases. Per germline, CDR1 SNHLY and CDR2 FYNNEI. The junction had 6 bases not matched to a gene; V was cut back by 6 bases and J by 0 bases. This CDR3 contains 18 residues.

This clonotype has only a few counts. As DNA, the CDR3 is TGTGCCAGCGAACAAACCGGGGAGCTGTTTTTT. Amino acid sequence: CASEQTGELFF. The gene calls are TRBV6-5 and TRBJ2-2, with D uncertain. Germline values: CDR1 MNHEY, CDR2 SVGAGI. Trimming removed 8 bases at V and 5 bases at J, with 6 bases between. The CDR3 length is 11 residues.

This clonotype was observed at least ten times. The chain couples TRBV14 to TRBJ1-6; the D is unclear. The CDR3 is 14 amino acids. The ends were cut back, 1 base at V and 10 bases at J, with 11 bases in the middle. Germline V gene sequence: CDR1 SGHDN, CDR2 FVKESK. This chain's CDR3 is CASSQAWLGSPLHF. The CDR3 region has the DNA TGTGCCAGCAGCCAAGCGTGGTTGGGCTCACCCCTCCACTTT.

Concerning this clonotype: A much bigger clone sits one base away, suggesting this may be a read error. The chain employs TRBV12-3 or TRBV12-4 and TRBJ2-7, with unresolved D. The CDR3 has 12 amino acids. Trimming left V 5 bases short and J 6 bases short, with 11 bases between. CDR3 loop: CASSRRWSEQYF. The CDR3 bases are TGTGCCAGCAGTCGTAGGTGGAGCGAGCAGTACTTC.

The V and J genes are TRBV13 and TRBJ2-7; TRBD1 agrees at 7 bases. Germline V gene sequence: CDR1 PRHDT, CDR2 FYEKMQ (reference sequence). Losses at the gene ends were 5 bases for V and 2 bases for J; bases not matched to a gene: 15. CDR3 length equals 17 residues. CDR3 bases: TGTGCCAGCAGCACAAAAGACAGGGCTCGAGGGCCCTACGAGCAGTACTTC. Translating it yields CASSTKDRARGPYEQYF.

This clonotype has a count of ten or more. CDR3 DNA sequence: TGTGCCAGCAGCTTTTATCTCGATGGCTACACCTTC. Protein: CASSFYLDGYTF. V usage is TRBV7-2 and J usage is TRBJ1-2; no firm D call. Germline V gene sequence: CDR1 SGHTA, CDR2 FQGNSA. The CDR3 runs 12 residues. Trimming took 3 bases from V and 6 from J, leaving 8 bases between them.

Note on this clonotype: This could be a read error, since a much larger clone is one nucleotide away. The chain employs TRBV6-5 and TRBJ2-6; D remains ambiguous. This CDR3 has 17 residues. Germline V gives CDR1 MNHEY, CDR2 SVGAGI. Here the CDR3 DNA reads TGTGCCATCAGTTACTCGTACAGCACTAATGGGGCCAACGTCCTGACTTTC. As protein: CAISYSYSTNGANVLTF.

This clonotype has only a few counts. The gene calls are TRBV4-1 and TRBJ1-3; possible D gene TRBD1, 5 bases. The V gene lost 7 bases and the J gene lost 0 bases, with 13 bases spanning the gap. The length of the CDR3 is 15 residues. The germline CDR1 and CDR2 sequences are MGHRA and YSYEKL. CDR3: CASKSRAVSGNTIYF. The CDR3 DNA sequence: TGCGCCAGCAAGAGCAGGGCCGTCTCTGGAAACACCATATATTTT.

Notes on this clonotype: A clone one base away is much larger, so this may be a read error. V usage is TRBV5-1 and J usage is TRBJ1-3; a possible D gene is TRBD1 (6 bases). CDR1 and CDR2 (germline): SGHRS, YFSETQ. The CDR3 is made up of 15 amino acids. As DNA, the CDR3 is TGCGCCAGCGGCTTGGGTGGACAGACCGCTAATCGAGCATATTTT. It yields the protein CASGLGGQTANRAYF.

This sequence joins TRBV20-1 and TRBJ1-5; the D gene is possibly TRBD1 (6 bases). Germline V gives CDR1 DFQATT, CDR2 SNEGSKA (reference sequence). CDR3 length: 15 amino acids. V was pared by 0 bases and J by 8 bases, with 17 bases between. CDR3 in DNA: TGCAGTGCTAGAGATGTGGTGGGGGCCTTTGAGCCCCAGCATTTT. Encoded protein: CSARDVVGAFEPQHF.